One TCR beta chain is described in this entry. V lost 0 bases, J lost 8 bases, and 4 bases stayed unmatched. CDR3 length: 14 residues. From germline, CDR1 is SGHRS and CDR2 YFSETQ. The data stem from a study of cytomegalovirus exposure and HLA in healthy donors. The PCR was carried out with 60 Vbeta primers and 13 Jbeta primers. The assay was immunoSEQ multiplex PCR, and TCRdb's table has in-frame clones only and misses some. The profile covers about 170,000 clones, with approximately 84% appearing a single time and roughly 5% taken by the ten largest. Sequenced material: PBMCs. The chain combines TRBV5-1 with TRBJ1-4, with 7 bases matching TRBD1. The clonotype originates from a girl between 10 and 17 years old in good health and CMV-seropositive. CDR3 region: CASSLDRGGEKLFF. CDR3 nucleotides: TGCGCCAGCAGCTTGGACAGGGGAGGCGAAAAACTGTTTTTT.